Included here is one T cell receptor beta chain sequence, with context. Its antigen remains unknown. The source of the sample is a study of post-analysis software for immune sequencing data. About the study: Included among the disease courses, which were recorded for the cohort, were relapsing-remitting, secondary progressive and progressive-relapsing multiple sclerosis. Study-wide findings and caveats: Strong co-clustering by F measure linked samples that shared a preparation batch. Among multiple sclerosis patients, normalized Chao1 diversity was significantly below that of controls. Elevated frequency relative to controls characterized about 5 TRBV segments in patients, TRBV5-6, TRBV5-1 and TRBV20-1 among them.

Prepared TCR beta cDNA libraries contained unique molecular identifiers. MiXCR was run by TCRdb on the PCR reads, yielding one entry per CDR3 protein. The data contain approximately 460,000 distinct CDR3 sequences, 40% to 55% of them singletons. The CDR3 consists of 13 residues. The ends were cut back, 5 bases at V and 0 bases at J, with 10 bases in the middle. Germline V gene sequence: CDR1 DFQATT, CDR2 SNEGSKA (reference sequence). This TCR was recovered from a girl aged 10-17 years with multiple sclerosis. The chain links TRBV20-1 to TRBJ1-1, with a tentative D call TRBD1 (5 bases). Material for sequencing was blood. This CDR3 reads CSAHRSLNTEAFF. CDR3 coding DNA: TGCAGTGCTCACAGGTCCTTGAACACTGAAGCTTTCTTT.